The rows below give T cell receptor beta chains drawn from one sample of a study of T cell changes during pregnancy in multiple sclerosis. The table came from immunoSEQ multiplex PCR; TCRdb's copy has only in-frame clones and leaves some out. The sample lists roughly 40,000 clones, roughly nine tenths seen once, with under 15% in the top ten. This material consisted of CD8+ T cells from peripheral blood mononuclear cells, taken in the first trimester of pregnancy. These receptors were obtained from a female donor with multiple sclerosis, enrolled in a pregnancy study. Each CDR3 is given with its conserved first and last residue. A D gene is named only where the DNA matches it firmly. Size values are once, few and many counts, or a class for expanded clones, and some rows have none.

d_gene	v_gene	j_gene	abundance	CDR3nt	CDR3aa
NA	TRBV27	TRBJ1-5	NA	TGTGCCAGCAGCTCTTTTTGGGGGTCCGGGACACTGCATCAGCCCCAGCATTTT	CASSSFWGSGTLHQPQHF
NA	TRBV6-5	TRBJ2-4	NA	TGTGCCAGCACCAACGAGGGCATTCAGTACTTC	CASTNEGIQYF
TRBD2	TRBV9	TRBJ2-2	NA	TGTGCCAGCAGCCCCACTAGCGGGGGGGCTCCCGGGGAGCTGTTTTTT	CASSPTSGGAPGELFF
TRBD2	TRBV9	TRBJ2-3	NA	TGTGCCAGCAGTGGCGGACTAGCGGGGACGAGCACAGATACGCAGTATTTT	CASSGGLAGTSTDTQYF
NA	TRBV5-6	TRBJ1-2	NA	TGTGCCAGCAGCTTGGTACCAGGGAACTATGGCTACACCTTC	CASSLVPGNYGYTF
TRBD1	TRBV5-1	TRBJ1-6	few	TGCGCCAGCAGCCCGGATCTGGCGGGACAGGGTGTTTCACCCCTCCACTTT	CASSPDLAGQGVSPLHF
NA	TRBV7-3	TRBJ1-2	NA	TGTGCCAGCAGCTTAGCAGGGAGGGCCTATGGCTACACCTTC	CASSLAGRAYGYTF
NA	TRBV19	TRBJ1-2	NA	TGTGCCAGTAGTATAGTGTCAGGGGACGCTGGCTACACCTTC	CASSIVSGDAGYTF
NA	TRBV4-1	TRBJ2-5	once	TGCGCCAGCAGCCGCGTACAGGCAGGAGGGGAAGAGACCCAGTACTTC	CASSRVQAGGEETQYF
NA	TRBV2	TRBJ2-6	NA	TGTGCCAGCAGTGATGCTGTCAGGGGCCCCTCTGGGGCCAACGTCCTGACTTTC	CASSDAVRGPSGANVLTF
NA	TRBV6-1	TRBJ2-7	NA	TGTGCCAGCAGTGACCGAGTCTCCTACGAGCAGTACTTC	CASSDRVSYEQYF
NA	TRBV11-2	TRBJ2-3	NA	TGTGCCAGCAGCTTCGGGACTGGGACAGATACGCAGTATTTT	CASSFGTGTDTQYF
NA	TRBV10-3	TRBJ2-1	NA	TGTGCCATCAGTGATGGGGCTACCTACAATGAGCAGTTCTTC	CAISDGATYNEQFF
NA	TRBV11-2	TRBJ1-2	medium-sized	TGTGCCAGCAGCTCGGCAAGGGGGAACTATGGCTACACCTTC	CASSSARGNYGYTF
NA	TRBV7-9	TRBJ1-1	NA	TGTGCCAGCAGCTTTCCGGGGGGAACTGAAGCTTTCTTT	CASSFPGGTEAFF
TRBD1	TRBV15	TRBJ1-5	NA	TGTGCCACCAGCAGAGATAGAGGGGGCGCCAACCAGCCCCAGCATTTT	CATSRDRGGANQPQHF
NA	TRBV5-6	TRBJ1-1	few	TGTGCCAGCAGCTTGGGATCGACACTTGAAGCTTTCTTT	CASSLGSTLEAFF
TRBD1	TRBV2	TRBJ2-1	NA	TGTGCCAGCAGTGAATGGGGTATGGGGACAGGCAATTACAATGAGCAGTTCTTC	CASSEWGMGTGNYNEQFF
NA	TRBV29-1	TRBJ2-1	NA	TGCAGCGTTGAGGGCGGCAGGGTAAGCTCCTACAATGAGCAGTTCTTC	CSVEGGRVSSYNEQFF
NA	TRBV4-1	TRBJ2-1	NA	TGCGCCAGCAGCCAAGATTTTGGGGGGAAGGAGCAGTTCTTC	CASSQDFGGKEQFF
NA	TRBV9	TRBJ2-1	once	TGTGCCAGCAGCGTAGCGGCAGGACTCAACAATGAGCAGTTCTTC	CASSVAAGLNNEQFF
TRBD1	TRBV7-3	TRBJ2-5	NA	TGTGCCAGCAGCCCCGACAGGGAACCAGAGACCCAGTACTTC	CASSPDREPETQYF
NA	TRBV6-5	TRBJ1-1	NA	TGTGCCAGCAGTTATTCGACGGGGAACACTGAAGCTTTCTTT	CASSYSTGNTEAFF
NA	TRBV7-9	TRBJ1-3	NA	TGTGCCAGCAGTCCTATTACAGGGAAATCTGGAAACACCATATATTTT	CASSPITGKSGNTIYF
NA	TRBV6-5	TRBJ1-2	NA	TGTGCCAGCAGTTATTCAGGGTTCTCTAACTATGGCTACACCTTC	CASSYSGFSNYGYTF
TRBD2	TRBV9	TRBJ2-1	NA	TGTGCCAGCAGCGTAGTAGGCGGGGCGGGGGAGCACTACAATGAGCAGTTCTTC	CASSVVGGAGEHYNEQFF
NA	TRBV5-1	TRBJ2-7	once	TGCGCCAGCAAAGGGGGTGCATACGAGCAGTACTTC	CASKGGAYEQYF
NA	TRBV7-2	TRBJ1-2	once	TGTGCCAGCAGCTTAGGGGCGTACGCGGGGACCTATGGCTACACCTTC	CASSLGAYAGTYGYTF
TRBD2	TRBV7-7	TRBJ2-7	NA	TGTGCTAGCAGCTTAGCGCGGGGGGCCGAGCAGTACTTC	CASSLARGAEQYF
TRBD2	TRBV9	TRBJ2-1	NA	TGTGCCAGCAGCGCGAGCGGGGGGGCGGGTAATGAGCAGTTCTTC	CASSASGGAGNEQFF
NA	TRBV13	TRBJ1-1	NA	TGTGCCAGCAGCTCGGGTGGGGCGAACACTGAAGCTTTCTTT	CASSSGGANTEAFF
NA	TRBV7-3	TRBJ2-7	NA	TGTGCCAGCAGCTTAAGTCCGAGCTACGAGCAGTACTTC	CASSLSPSYEQYF
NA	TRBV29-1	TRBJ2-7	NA	TGCAGCGCTACAGTATCGGACAGCTTCTACGAGCAGTACTTC	CSATVSDSFYEQYF
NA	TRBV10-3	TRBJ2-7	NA	TGTGCCATTAACGACATGGCCGGCTACGAGCAGTACTTC	CAINDMAGYEQYF
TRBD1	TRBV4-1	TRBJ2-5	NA	TGCGCCAGCAGCCAAGGGACAGGGAGGCTCGAGACCCAGTACTTC	CASSQGTGRLETQYF
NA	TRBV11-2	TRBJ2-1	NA	TGTGCCAGCAGCTTCGGGACTGGTGGTCGGGATGAGCAGTTCTTC	CASSFGTGGRDEQFF
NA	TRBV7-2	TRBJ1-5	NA	TGTGCCAGCAGCTTAGGCAGGCGGGGTAGCAATCAGCCCCAGCATTTT	CASSLGRRGSNQPQHF
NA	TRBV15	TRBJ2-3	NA	TGTGCCACCAGCACTGAGAGAACAGATACGCAGTATTTT	CATSTERTDTQYF
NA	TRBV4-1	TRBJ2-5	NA	TGCGCCAGCAGCCCGATAGCGGTTCCTCAAGAGACCCAGTACTTC	CASSPIAVPQETQYF
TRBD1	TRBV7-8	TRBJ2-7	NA	TGTGCCAGCAGCTTAATAGGGGGCCCCTACGAGCAGTACTTC	CASSLIGGPYEQYF
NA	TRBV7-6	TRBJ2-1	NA	TGTGCCAGCAGCTTAGCCGAGGGGGAGCAGTCGTTCTTC	CASSLAEGEQSFF
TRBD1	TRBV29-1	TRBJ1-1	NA	TGCAGCGTTGTAGGACAGGGTGTAGCTTTCTTT	CSVVGQGVAFF
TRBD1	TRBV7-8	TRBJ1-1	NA	TGTGCCAGCAGCTCGGACAGGGTCACTGAAGCTTTCTTT	CASSSDRVTEAFF
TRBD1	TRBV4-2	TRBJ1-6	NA	TGTGCCAGCAGCCAACCCTCAACAGGGGAGATGGGGAATTCACCCCTCCACTTT	CASSQPSTGEMGNSPLHF
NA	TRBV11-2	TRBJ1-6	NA	TGTGCCAGCATGACAGAGAATTCACCCCTCCACTTT	CASMTENSPLHF
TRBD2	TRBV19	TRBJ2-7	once	TGTGCCAGTAGTATAACTAGCGGGGGGCACTACGAGCAGTACTTC	CASSITSGGHYEQYF
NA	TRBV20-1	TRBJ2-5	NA	TGCAGTGCTTCCGGGACCCAGTACTTC	CSASGTQYF
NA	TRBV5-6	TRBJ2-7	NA	TGTGCCAGCAGCTCCGGTCGCCCCTACGAGCAGTACTTC	CASSSGRPYEQYF
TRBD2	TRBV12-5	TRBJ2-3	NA	TGTGCTAGTGGTTTTTTAGCGGGGGGGCTTGCGGATACGCAGTATTTT	CASGFLAGGLADTQYF
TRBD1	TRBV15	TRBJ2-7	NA	TGTGCCACCAGCAGAGAGGGGACAGGTAACGAGCAGTACTTC	CATSREGTGNEQYF
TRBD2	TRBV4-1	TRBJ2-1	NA	TGCGCCAGCAGCCAAGTGCCCCCGGGGGGGAGCTCCTACAATGAGCAGTTCTTC	CASSQVPPGGSSYNEQFF
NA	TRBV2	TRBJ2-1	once	TGTGCCAGCAAATCCGGGATTAACTCCTACAATGAGCAGTTCTTC	CASKSGINSYNEQFF